Each of the 16 T cell receptor beta chains below was sequenced from the same sample in a study of T cell repertoires in cytomegalovirus infection. No antigens are known for them. TCRdb re-analysed the reads in MiXCR, keeping a single row per CDR3 protein. The data show more than 250,000 distinct CDR3 sequences, with about 25% seen just once and 13% held by the top ten. The sample in question was cultured PBMCs, obtained from culture after CMV antigen stimulation. The receptor source for this set is a human donor in good health (CMV status not recorded). Some clones in this sample may be carry-over from other donors' samples.

The rearrangement uses TRBV18 and TRBJ2-5, with TRBD1 identical over 7 bases. The CDR3 length is 14 residues. Germline V gene sequence: CDR1 KGHSH, CDR2 LQKENI. V was pared by 0 bases and J by 4 bases, with 2 bases of the junction left unmatched. The CDR3 loop is CASSPPGQRETQYF. In DNA form, the CDR3 reads TGTGCCAGCTCACCACCGGGACAGCGAGAGACCCAGTACTTC.

The chain uses TRBV12-3 or TRBV12-4 and TRBJ2-1; 8 positions agree with TRBD2. Trimming took 4 bases from V and 0 from J; bases not matched to a gene: 8. This CDR3 has 17 amino acids. The CDR3 DNA sequence: TGTGCCAGCAGTTACATAACTAGCGGTAGCTCCTACAATGAGCAGTTCTTC. It is translated as CASSYITSGSSYNEQFF.

The V gene is TRBV29-1, the J gene TRBJ2-1, with D perhaps matching TRBD1 (6 bases). V was clipped by 6 bases and J by 7 bases, with 10 bases between them. CDR1 and CDR2 from the germline V gene are SQVTM and ANQGSEA. The CDR3 consists of 11 residues. CDR3 DNA: TGCAGCGTGGAACAGGGAAATGAGCAGTTCTTC. Translation gives CSVEQGNEQFF.

V and J are TRBV20-1 and TRBJ2-1, with 8 bases identical to TRBD1. The CDR3 is 16 residues long. V lost 2 bases, J lost 4 bases, and 10 bases stayed unmatched. Germline-derived CDR1 and CDR2 are DFQATT and SNEGSKA (reference sequence). The CDR3 DNA sequence: TGCAGTGCTAGATATTCCCAGGGGGCCTCTTACAATGAGCAGTTCTTC. Its protein is CSARYSQGASYNEQFF.

This clonotype appeared many times. The V call is TRBV19, the J call TRBJ1-1, with D uncertain. V was shortened by 8 bases and J by 2 bases, with 12 bases between the two germline ends. Per germline, CDR1 LNHDA and CDR2 SQIVND (reference sequence). This CDR3 region has 13 residues. The CDR3 here is CASEPRENTEAFF. The CDR3 bases are TGTGCCAGTGAACCAAGAGAAAACACTGAAGCTTTCTTT.

The V gene is TRBV4-3, the J gene TRBJ2-1, with D perhaps matching TRBD2 (5 bases). Germline assignment: CDR1 LGHNA and CDR2 YSLEER. The V end was cut by 2 bases, the J end by 7 bases, with 24 bases between. This CDR3 region has 18 residues. CDR3 region: CASSQRRGNSLLGNEQFF. The CDR3 DNA reads TGCGCCAGCAGCCAACGCCGAGGCAACAGCTTACTAGGGAATGAGCAGTTCTTC.

This clonotype was seen more than once but under ten times. The gene calls are TRBV11-2 and TRBJ2-3; perhaps TRBD2 as D (6 bases). V was shortened by 5 bases and J by 0 bases, with 15 bases between the two germline ends. In germline, CDR1 is SGHAT, CDR2 FQNNGV. The CDR3 has 16 amino acids. DNA for the CDR3: TGTGCCAGCAGCCCTTGGGACTTTTCTAGCACAGATACGCAGTATTTT. It is translated as CASSPWDFSSTDTQYF.

This clonotype was picked up many times. The chain employs TRBV15 and TRBJ1-3; 7 bases map to TRBD1. The CDR3 runs 16 residues. With 0 bases clipped from V and 2 bases from J, the junction kept 4 bases outside the gene matches. CDR1 LNHNV and CDR2 YYDKDF come from the germline V gene (reference sequence). The CDR3: CATSRDDRVAGNTIYF. The CDR3 region has the DNA TGTGCCACCAGCAGAGACGACAGGGTCGCTGGAAACACCATATATTTT.

V is TRBV12-3 or TRBV12-4 and J is TRBJ2-1; 8 bases map to TRBD1. This CDR3 spans 15 amino acids. Unmatched junction bases numbered 7, after V lost 3 bases and J lost 6 bases. CDR3 sequence (DNA): TGTGCCAGCAGTTTTTCAGGACAGGGCGGCAATGAGCAGTTCTTC. Residues: CASSFSGQGGNEQFF.

This clonotype was observed a handful of times. The chain has TRBV11-2 and TRBJ2-2; D not resolved. CDR1 and CDR2 (germline): SGHAT, FQNNGV. The CDR3 consists of 14 residues. Between the trimmed V and J ends, which lost 2 bases and 4 bases, there was a span of 8 bases. The DNA for the CDR3 is TGTGCCAGCAGCTTACACCCAGGCACCGGGGAGCTGTTTTTT. It specifies CASSLHPGTGELFF. Supplemented by reference TRBV11-2 and TRBJ2-2, the full variable domain reads EAGVAQSPRYKIIEKRQSVAFWCNPISGHATLYWYQQILGQGPKLLIQFQNNGVVDDSQLPKDRFSAERLKGVDSTLKIQPAKLEDSAVYLCASSLHPGTGELFFGEGSRLTVL.

This clonotype occurred a few times. J is TRBJ2-6 and V is TRBV7-3; tentative D call: TRBD1 (5 bases). Trimming removed 5 bases from V and 2 bases from J, with 10 bases in between. The CDR3 runs 15 residues. Germline-derived CDR1 and CDR2 are SGHTA and FQGTGA. CDR3 in amino acids: CASSRAGTGANVLTF. CDR3 coding DNA: TGTGCCAGCAGCCGAGCAGGGACTGGGGCCAACGTCCTGACTTTC. The complete variable domain, with remaining parts taken from reference TRBV7-3 and TRBJ2-6, reads GAGVSQTPSNKVTEKGKYVELRCDPISGHTALYWYRQSLGQGPEFLIYFQGTGAADDSGLPNDRFFAVRPEGSVSTLKIQRTERGDSAVYLCASSRAGTGANVLTFGAGSRLTVL.

This clonotype has just a few counts. The gene calls are TRBV9 and TRBJ2-1; 8 nucleotides line up with TRBD2. V was pared by 2 bases and J by 0 bases, with 4 bases of the junction left unmatched. Germline lookup yields CDR1 SGDLS and CDR2 YYNGEE. The CDR3 is 16 amino acids. The CDR3 here is CASSVSGESSYNEQFF. The CDR3 nucleotides are TGTGCCAGCAGCGTTAGCGGGGAGAGCTCCTACAATGAGCAGTTCTTC.

The table lists this clonotype with a few counts. The rearrangement links TRBV6-1 to TRBJ1-2, with 7 positions matching TRBD1. V lost 7 bases, J lost 1 base, and 6 bases stayed unmatched. The CDR3 totals 14 residues. CDR1 and CDR2 from the germline V gene are MNHNS and SASEGT. CDR3 amino acids: CASIGTVHNYGYTF. Here the CDR3 DNA reads TGTGCCAGCATTGGGACAGTTCATAACTATGGCTACACCTTC.

The V call is TRBV2, the J call TRBJ2-7, with a weak D call TRBD2 (5 bases). The length of the CDR3 is 13 residues. V lost 7 bases, J lost 2 bases, and 12 bases lay in between. CDR1 SNHLY and CDR2 FYNNEI come from the germline V gene. Here the CDR3 DNA reads TGTGCCAGCAAATACCGGGAAACCTACGAGCAGTACTTC. Amino acids: CASKYRETYEQYF.

The V call is TRBV28, the J call TRBJ2-7, with 7 positions matching TRBD2. CDR3 size: 13 residues. The germline CDR1 and CDR2 sequences are MDHEN and SYDVKM. J lost 3 bases, V lost 4 bases, and 3 bases had no gene match. This chain's CDR3 is CASSSGLVYEQYF. The CDR3 nucleotides are TGTGCCAGCAGTTCTGGACTAGTCTACGAGCAGTACTTC.

There are a few counts of this clonotype. The gene calls are TRBV6-2 or TRBV6-3 and TRBJ1-3; D is ambiguous. Trimming removed 2 bases at V and 0 bases at J, with 11 bases between. The CDR3 spans 16 residues. From germline, CDR1 is MNHEY and CDR2 SVGEGT. This chain's CDR3 is CASSYTQRSSGNTIYF. CDR3 DNA sequence: TGTGCCAGCAGTTACACCCAAAGGAGCTCTGGAAACACCATATATTTT.